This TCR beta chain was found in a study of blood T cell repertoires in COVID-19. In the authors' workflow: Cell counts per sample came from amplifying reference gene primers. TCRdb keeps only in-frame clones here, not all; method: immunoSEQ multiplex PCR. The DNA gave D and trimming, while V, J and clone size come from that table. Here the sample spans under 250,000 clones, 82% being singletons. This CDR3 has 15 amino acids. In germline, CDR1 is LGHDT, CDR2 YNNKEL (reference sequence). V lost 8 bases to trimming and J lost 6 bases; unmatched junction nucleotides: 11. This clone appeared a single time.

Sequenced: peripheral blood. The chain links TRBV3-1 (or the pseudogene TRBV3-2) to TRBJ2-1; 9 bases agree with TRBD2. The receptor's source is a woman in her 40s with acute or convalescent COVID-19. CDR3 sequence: CASAGGAGGPNEQFF. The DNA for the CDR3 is TGTGCCAGCGCGGGTGGAGCGGGAGGCCCCAATGAGCAGTTCTTC.